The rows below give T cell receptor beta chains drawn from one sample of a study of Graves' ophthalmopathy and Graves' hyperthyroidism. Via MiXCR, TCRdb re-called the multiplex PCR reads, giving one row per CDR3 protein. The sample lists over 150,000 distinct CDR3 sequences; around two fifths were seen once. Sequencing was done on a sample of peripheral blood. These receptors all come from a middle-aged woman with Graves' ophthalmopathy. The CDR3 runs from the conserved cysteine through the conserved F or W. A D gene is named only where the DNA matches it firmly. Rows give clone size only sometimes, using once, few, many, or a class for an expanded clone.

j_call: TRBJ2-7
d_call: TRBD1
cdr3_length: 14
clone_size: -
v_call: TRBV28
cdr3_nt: TGTGCCAGCAGAGGACAGGGGGGCTCCTACGAGCAGTACTTC
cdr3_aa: CASRGQGGSYEQYF

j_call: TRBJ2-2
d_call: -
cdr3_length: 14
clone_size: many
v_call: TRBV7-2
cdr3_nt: TGTGCCAGCAAAAGGGACACGAACACCGGGGAGCTGTTTTTT
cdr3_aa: CASKRDTNTGELFF

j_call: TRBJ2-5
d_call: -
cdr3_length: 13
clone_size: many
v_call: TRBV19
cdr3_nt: TGTGCCAGTAGCAGAAACAGGGAAGAGACCCAGTACTTC
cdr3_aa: CASSRNREETQYF

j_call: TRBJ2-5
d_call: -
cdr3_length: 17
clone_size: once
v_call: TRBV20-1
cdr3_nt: TGCAGTGCTTCCACCCGGACGTTGGAGGTCCCGGAAGAGACCCAGTACTTC
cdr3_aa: CSASTRTLEVPEETQYF

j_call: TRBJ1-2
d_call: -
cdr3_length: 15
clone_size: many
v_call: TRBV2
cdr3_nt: TGTGCCAGCAGTGTGGGGGGGTTCGAGAACTATGGCTACACCTTC
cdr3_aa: CASSVGGFENYGYTF

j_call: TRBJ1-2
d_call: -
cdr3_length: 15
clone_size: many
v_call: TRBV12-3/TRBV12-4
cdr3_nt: TGTGCCAGCAGTTTGGGGGCCCCTACTAACTATGGCTACACCTTC
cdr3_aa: CASSLGAPTNYGYTF

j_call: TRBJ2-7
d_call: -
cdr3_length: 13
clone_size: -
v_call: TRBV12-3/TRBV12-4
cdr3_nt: TGTGCCAGCAGTTCCGGGGGTTGGTACGAGCAGTACTTC
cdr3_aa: CASSSGGWYEQYF

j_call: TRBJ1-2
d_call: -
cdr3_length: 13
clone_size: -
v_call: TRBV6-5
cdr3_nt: TGTGCCAGCAGTTGGAGAAGGGAGTATGGCTACACCTTC
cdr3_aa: CASSWRREYGYTF

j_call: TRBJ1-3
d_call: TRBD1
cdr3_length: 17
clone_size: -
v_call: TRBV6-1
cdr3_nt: TGTGCCAGCAGATCTCTTGGGGCAGGGGGCTCTGGAAACACCATATATTTT
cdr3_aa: CASRSLGAGGSGNTIYF

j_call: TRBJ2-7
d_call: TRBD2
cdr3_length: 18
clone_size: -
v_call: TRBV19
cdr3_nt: TGTGCCAGTAATCCGGGAGGACTGGGGTTGTCTTCGTTCTACGAGCAGTACTTC
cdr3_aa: CASNPGGLGLSSFYEQYF

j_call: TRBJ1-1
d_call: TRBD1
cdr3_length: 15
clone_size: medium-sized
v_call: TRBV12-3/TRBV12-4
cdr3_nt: TGTGCCAGCTCCCCTTGGGGCCAGGGGGACACTGAAGCTTTCTTT
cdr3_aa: CASSPWGQGDTEAFF

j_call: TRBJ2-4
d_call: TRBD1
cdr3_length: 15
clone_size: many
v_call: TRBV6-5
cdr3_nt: TGTGCCAGCAGTTACGGAAGGCAGGGGGAAAACATTCAGTACTTC
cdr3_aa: CASSYGRQGENIQYF

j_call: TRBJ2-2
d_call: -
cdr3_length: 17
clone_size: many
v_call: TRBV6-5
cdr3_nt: TGTGCCAGCAGTTACTCATGGCCATTCGCGAACACCGGGGAGCTGTTTTTT
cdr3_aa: CASSYSWPFANTGELFF

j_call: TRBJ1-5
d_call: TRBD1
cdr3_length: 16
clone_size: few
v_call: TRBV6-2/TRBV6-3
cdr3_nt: TGTGCCAGCAGACACTGGAGACAGGGGGCTTATCAGCCCCAGCATTTT
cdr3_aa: CASRHWRQGAYQPQHF

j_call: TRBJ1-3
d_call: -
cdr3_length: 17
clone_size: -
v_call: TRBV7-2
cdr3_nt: TGTGCCAGCAGCTTAGCCCCATGGGAGAACTCTGGAAACACCATATATTTT
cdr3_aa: CASSLAPWENSGNTIYF

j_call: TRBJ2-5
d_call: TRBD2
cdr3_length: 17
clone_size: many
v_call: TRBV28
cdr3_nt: TGTGCCAGCAGCTCCTGGACTAGCGGGAGGCTTCGGGAGACCCAGTACTTC
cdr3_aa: CASSSWTSGRLRETQYF

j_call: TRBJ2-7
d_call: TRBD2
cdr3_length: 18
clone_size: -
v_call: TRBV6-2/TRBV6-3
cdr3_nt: TGTGCCAGCGCTTACCTAGCGGGAGACGGACGGTTGACATACGAGCAGTACTTC
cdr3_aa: CASAYLAGDGRLTYEQYF

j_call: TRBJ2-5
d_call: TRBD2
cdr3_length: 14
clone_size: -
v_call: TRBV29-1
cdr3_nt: TGCAGCGTGGGGACTAGCGGCAAGGAAGAGACCCAGTACTTC
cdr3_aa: CSVGTSGKEETQYF

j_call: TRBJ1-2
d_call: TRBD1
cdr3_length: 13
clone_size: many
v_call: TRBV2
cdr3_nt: TGTGCCAGCAGGGGGGACAGTCTGGATGGCTACACCTTC
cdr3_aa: CASRGDSLDGYTF

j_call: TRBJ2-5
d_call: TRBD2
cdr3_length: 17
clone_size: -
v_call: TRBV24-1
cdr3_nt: TGTGCCACCAGTGATTCGGGACTAGCGGGGGTAGGAGAGACCCAGTACTTC
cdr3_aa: CATSDSGLAGVGETQYF

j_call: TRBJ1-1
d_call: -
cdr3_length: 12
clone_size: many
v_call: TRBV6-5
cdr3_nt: TGTGCCAGCAGCGGAAGGAACACTGAAGCTTTCTTT
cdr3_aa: CASSGRNTEAFF

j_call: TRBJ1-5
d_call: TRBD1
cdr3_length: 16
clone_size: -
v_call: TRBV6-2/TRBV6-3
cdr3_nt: TGTGCCAGCAGTCCCCCGGGACAGGGAAGCAATCAGCCCCAGCATTTT
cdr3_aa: CASSPPGQGSNQPQHF

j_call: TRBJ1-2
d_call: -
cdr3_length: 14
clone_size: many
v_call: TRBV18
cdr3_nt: TGTGCCAGCTCACCGGGGTCCGGCACTTCTGGCTACACCTTC
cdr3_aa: CASSPGSGTSGYTF

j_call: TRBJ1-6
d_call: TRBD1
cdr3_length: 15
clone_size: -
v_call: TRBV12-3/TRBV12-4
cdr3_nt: TGTGCCAGCAGTCCCGGGACAGGCGATAATTCACCCCTCCACTTT
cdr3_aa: CASSPGTGDNSPLHF

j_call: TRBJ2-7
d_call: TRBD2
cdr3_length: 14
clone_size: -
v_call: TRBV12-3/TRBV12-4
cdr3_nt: TGTGCCAGCAGTAATGGGGTAGCGGGAGAGCTGCAGTACTTC
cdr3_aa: CASSNGVAGELQYF

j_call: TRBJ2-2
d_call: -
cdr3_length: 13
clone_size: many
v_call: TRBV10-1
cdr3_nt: TGCGCCAGCAGGCAGGGGCGAGGCGGGGAGCTGTTTTTT
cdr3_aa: CASRQGRGGELFF

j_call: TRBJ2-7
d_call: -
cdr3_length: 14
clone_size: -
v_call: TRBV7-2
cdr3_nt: TGTGCCAGCAGCTTAGACAGGGCCTCCTACGAGCAGTACTTC
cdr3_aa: CASSLDRASYEQYF